One T cell receptor beta chain is described in this entry. Antigen: not known. As for time point: blood 4 weeks post-SBRT, at nephrectomy. As for treatment: 15 Gy SBRT to primary tumor, nephrectomy 4 weeks later. The data are from a study of radiation and T cells in renal cell carcinoma. Study observations and caveats: From baseline, blood top tumor clonotypes peaked at 2 weeks post-radiation.

Using immunoSEQ multiplex PCR, the repertoire was profiled, and TCRdb retains in-frame clones only, with some absent. Among 75,000 to 95,000 clones, about 85% were seen once, and the ten largest hold approximately 8.6%. The source is a man between 45 and 60 years old with renal cell carcinoma. Sample: blood, taken from a patient whose treatment included radiotherapy and nephrectomy.

The CDR3 loop reads CASSFDNNQPQHF. CDR3 nucleotide sequence: TGTGCCAGCAGCTTCGACAACAATCAGCCCCAGCATTTT. The rearrangement joins TRBV7-9 to TRBJ1-5; no reliable D call. CDR3 length: 13 residues. The germline gives CDR1 SEHNR, CDR2 FQNEAQ (reference sequence). V lost 3 bases to trimming and J lost 3 bases, with 6 bases between them.